A selection of T cell receptor beta chains follows, all from one sample in a study of cytomegalovirus exposure and HLA in healthy donors. Profiling relied on immunoSEQ multiplex PCR, and the TCRdb table lists in-frame clones only, not all of them. Here the sample spans some 62,000 clones, around 87% being singletons. Input material: PBMCs. The receptors derive from a man younger than 35 in good health and CMV-seronegative. CDR3s include the opening cysteine and the closing phenylalanine or tryptophan. The order of the fields is V gene, CDR3 length, J gene, CDR3 protein.

TRBV2	13	TRBJ1-2	CASSEVAGDGYTF
TRBV6-5	15	TRBJ1-1	CASSGQGIGHTEAFF
TRBV27	14	TRBJ1-5	CASAPGQGNQPQHF
TRBV5-8	15	TRBJ2-7	CASSIDRGIGNEQYF
TRBV19	15	TRBJ2-7	CASSMGLAGSYEQYF
TRBV11-3	13	TRBJ2-3	CASGDRAADTQYF
TRBV11-3	13	TRBJ1-1	CASSFGTGPEAFF
TRBV19	15	TRBJ1-5	CASREGQGSNQPQHF
TRBV27	17	TRBJ1-6	CASSPTQTGPYNSPLHF
TRBV28	16	TRBJ2-1	CASSLPGGGSYNEQFF
TRBV28	13	TRBJ1-2	CASWTGGWGGYTF
TRBV2	15	TRBJ1-2	CASRAYRGNLNGYAF
TRBV28	15	TRBJ1-5	CASSPRGQGVQPQHF
TRBV18	15	TRBJ1-1	CASSPRTGSNTEAFF
TRBV29-1	14	TRBJ2-7	CSVVKAGDRYEQYF
TRBV5-6	14	TRBJ1-5	CASSFRGTNQPQHF
TRBV28	13	TRBJ2-7	CASTHRGRHEQYF
TRBV14	17	TRBJ1-3	CASSQDRGFSSGNTIYF
TRBV7-2	16	TRBJ1-2	CASSPPGRSTGYGYTF
TRBV5-4	16	TRBJ2-3	CASSLWLGRGSDTQYF
TRBV5-1	15	TRBJ2-5	CASSLGSGGQETQYF
TRBV5-6	12	TRBJ2-5	CASHKYQETQYF
TRBV25-1	12	TRBJ2-1	CASSAGDNEQFF
TRBV7-9	15	TRBJ2-7	CASSYDRDSSSEQYF
TRBV11-2	14	TRBJ1-4	CASSPGQAGEKLFF
TRBV11-3	13	TRBJ2-5	CASSTGGRETQYF
TRBV19	12	TRBJ1-5	CASSISGRPQHF
TRBV5-6	18	TRBJ2-7	CASSARNRDRVVYYEQYF
TRBV7-9	14	TRBJ1-1	CASSNRDRGTEAFF
TRBV5-6	11	TRBJ2-7	CTSSLDGRQYF
TRBV7-9	12	TRBJ1-5	CASSRRDQPQHF
TRBV9	16	TRBJ2-2	CASSPRAGVDTGELFF
TRBV6-4	16	TRBJ2-2	CASSDSSTGDTGELFF
TRBV15	12	TRBJ1-2	CATSRSAEGYTF
TRBV10-3	14	TRBJ1-1	CAIRQGWGNTEAFF
TRBV7-9	14	TRBJ1-2	CASSDEASPYGYTF
TRBV6-4	13	TRBJ1-5	CAGTPGWNQPQHF
TRBV9	12	TRBJ2-3	CASSPSSDTQYF
TRBV7-9	13	TRBJ2-7	CASSLAQAGEQYF
TRBV5-1	15	TRBJ2-7	CASSNRVSSSYEQYF
TRBV28	12	TRBJ2-2	CASSTPPGELFF
TRBV2	14	TRBJ1-2	CASNPTGPFYGYTF
TRBV11-2	14	TRBJ2-7	CASSPRGIPYEQYF
TRBV7-3	13	TRBJ2-2	CASSLTSTGELFF
TRBV7-8	14	TRBJ2-1	CASSLANRGDEQFF
TRBV30	12	TRBJ2-3	CAWGWSTDTQYF
TRBV6-5	14	TRBJ2-1	CASSYSRYYNEQFF
TRBV2	17	TRBJ1-4	CASKWWASPATNEKLFF
TRBV7-7	17	TRBJ2-2	CASSPVEGQGTTGELFF
TRBV10-3	14	TRBJ2-2	CAIGLAGSTGELFF
TRBV6-4	15	TRBJ2-7	CASSPGLAGIYEQYF
TRBV29-1	18	TRBJ2-1	CSVEGLLDAGGRYNEQFF
TRBV4-2	14	TRBJ1-1	CASSQGWGDTEAFF
TRBV11-3	17	TRBJ2-7	CASSLDGRGVSPYEQYF
TRBV5-4	11	TRBJ2-7	CASSLYYEQYF
TRBV10-2	17	TRBJ2-4	CASSESRGYLAKNIQYF